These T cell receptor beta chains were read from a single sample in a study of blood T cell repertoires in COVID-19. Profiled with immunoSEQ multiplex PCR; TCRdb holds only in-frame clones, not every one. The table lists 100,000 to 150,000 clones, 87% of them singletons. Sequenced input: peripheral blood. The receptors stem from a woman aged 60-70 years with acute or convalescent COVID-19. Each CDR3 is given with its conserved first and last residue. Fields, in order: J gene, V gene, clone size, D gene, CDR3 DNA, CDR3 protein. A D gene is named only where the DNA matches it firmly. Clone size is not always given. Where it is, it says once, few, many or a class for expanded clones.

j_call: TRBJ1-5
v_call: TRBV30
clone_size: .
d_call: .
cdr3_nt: TGTGCCTGGAGTTCCAGGGATAATCAGCCCCAGCATTTT
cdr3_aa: CAWSSRDNQPQHF

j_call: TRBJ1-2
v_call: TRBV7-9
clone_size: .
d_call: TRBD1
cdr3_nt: TGTGCCAGCAGCTTATCTCAGACAGGGAATGATGGCTACACCTTC
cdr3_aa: CASSLSQTGNDGYTF

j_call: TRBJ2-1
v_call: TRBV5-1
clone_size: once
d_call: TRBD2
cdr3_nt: TGCGCCAGCAGACCCCTAGCGGGAGGGCCCTCGGATGAGCAGTTCTTC
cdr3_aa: CASRPLAGGPSDEQFF

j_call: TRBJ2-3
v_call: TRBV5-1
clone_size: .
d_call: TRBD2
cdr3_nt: TGCGCCAGCAGCTTGGACTCCCTAGCGGGCGGAGATACGCAGTATTTT
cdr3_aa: CASSLDSLAGGDTQYF

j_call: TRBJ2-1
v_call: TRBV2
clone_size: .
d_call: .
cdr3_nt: TGTGCCAGCAGCACGCGGACAGTCTACAATGAGCAGTTCTTC
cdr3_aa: CASSTRTVYNEQFF

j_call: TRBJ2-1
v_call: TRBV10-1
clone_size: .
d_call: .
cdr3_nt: TGCGCCAGCAGTGAGTCGCGGGCCGGGCCATACAATGAGCAGTTCTTC
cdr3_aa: CASSESRAGPYNEQFF

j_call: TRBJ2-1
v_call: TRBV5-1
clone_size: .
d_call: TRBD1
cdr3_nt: TGCGCCAGCAGCTCCTACAGGGGCGAGTACAATGAGCAGTTCTTC
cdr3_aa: CASSSYRGEYNEQFF

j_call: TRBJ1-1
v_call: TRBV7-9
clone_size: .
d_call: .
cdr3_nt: TGTGCCAGCAGCCCGACAGAGAACACTGAAGCTTTCTTT
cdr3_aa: CASSPTENTEAFF

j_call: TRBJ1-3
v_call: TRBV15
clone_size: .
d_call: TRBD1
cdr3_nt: TGTGCCACCAGCAGAGATACAGGGGACTGGGGCACCATATATTTT
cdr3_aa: CATSRDTGDWGTIYF

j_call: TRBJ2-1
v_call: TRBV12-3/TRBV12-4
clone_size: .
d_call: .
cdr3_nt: TGTGGCAGTGCGGGTTACAATGAGCAGTTCTTC
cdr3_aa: CGSAGYNEQFF

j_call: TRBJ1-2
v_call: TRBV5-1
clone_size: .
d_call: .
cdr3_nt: TGCGCCAGCAGCCTCGACAGAGACTATGGCTACACCTTC
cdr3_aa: CASSLDRDYGYTF

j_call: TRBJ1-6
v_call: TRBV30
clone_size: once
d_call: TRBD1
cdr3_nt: TGTGCCTGGAGTCCCATCGGGGGACAGTATAATTCACCCCTCCACTTT
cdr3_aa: CAWSPIGGQYNSPLHF

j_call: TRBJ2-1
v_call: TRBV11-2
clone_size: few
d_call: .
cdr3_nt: TGTGCCAGCAGCTTTTCTACGAATGAGCAGTTCTTC
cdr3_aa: CASSFSTNEQFF

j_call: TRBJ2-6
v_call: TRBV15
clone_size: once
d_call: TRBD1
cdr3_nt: TGTGCCACCAGCTTGGTTCGTGGGACAGGGCATCTTTCTGGGGCCAACGTCCTGACTTTC
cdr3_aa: CATSLVRGTGHLSGANVLTF

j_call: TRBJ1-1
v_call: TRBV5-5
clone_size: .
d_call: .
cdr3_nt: TGTGCCAGCAGCTCTACAGGGCTTGCTGAAGCTTTCTTT
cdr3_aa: CASSSTGLAEAFF

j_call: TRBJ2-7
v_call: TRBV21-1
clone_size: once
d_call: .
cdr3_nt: TGTGCCAGCAGCAAAGTGGGTTGCGGCAGGGGGCTATCCTACGAGCAGTACTTC
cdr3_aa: CASSKVGCGRGLSYEQYF

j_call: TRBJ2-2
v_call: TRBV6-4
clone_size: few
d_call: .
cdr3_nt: TGTGCCAGCAAGGCAGGCCCGAACACCGGGGAGCTGTTTTTT
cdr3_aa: CASKAGPNTGELFF

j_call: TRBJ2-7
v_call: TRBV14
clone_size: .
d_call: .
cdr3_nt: TGTGCCAGCAGCCAAGCCCCACTAGGGAGCAGTCCCGAGCAGTACTTC
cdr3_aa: CASSQAPLGSSPEQYF

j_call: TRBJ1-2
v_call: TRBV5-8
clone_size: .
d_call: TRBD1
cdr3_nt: TGTGCCAGCAGCTTATCCGGACAGGGAAACTATGGCTACACCTTC
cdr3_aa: CASSLSGQGNYGYTF

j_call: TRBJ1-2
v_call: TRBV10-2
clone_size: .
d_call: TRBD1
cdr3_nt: TGCGCCAGCAGTTTTACAGGGGACCCCAACTATGGCTACACCTTC
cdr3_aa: CASSFTGDPNYGYTF

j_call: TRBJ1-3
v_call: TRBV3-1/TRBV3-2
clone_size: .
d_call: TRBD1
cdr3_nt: TGTGCCAGCAGTCGACCGACAGGGGGTTGGGACGGAAACACCATATATTTT
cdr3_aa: CASSRPTGGWDGNTIYF

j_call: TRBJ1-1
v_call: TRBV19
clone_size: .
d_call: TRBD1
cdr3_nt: TGTGCCAGTAGTATTTTCAGGGGGCTTCGCACTGAAGCTTTCTTT
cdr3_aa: CASSIFRGLRTEAFF

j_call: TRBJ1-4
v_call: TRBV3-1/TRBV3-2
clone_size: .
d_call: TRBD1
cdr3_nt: TGTGCCAGCAGCCTCGGGACAGGGGGAGAAAAACTGTTTTTT
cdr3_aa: CASSLGTGGEKLFF

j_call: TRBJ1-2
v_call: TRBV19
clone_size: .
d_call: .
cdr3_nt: TGTGCCAGTAGTATAGCTCAGGCTAACTATGGCTACACCTTC
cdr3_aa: CASSIAQANYGYTF

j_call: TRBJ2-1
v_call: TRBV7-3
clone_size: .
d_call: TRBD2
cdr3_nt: TGTGCCAGCAGCTTAATAGCTAGCGGGAGGGCCCGGACAAATGAGCAGTTCTTC
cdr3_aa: CASSLIASGRARTNEQFF

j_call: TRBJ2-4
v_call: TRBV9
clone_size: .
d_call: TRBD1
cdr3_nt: TGTGCCAGCAGCGTAGTTGGGGCAGGGGGCAACATTCAGTACTTC
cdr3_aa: CASSVVGAGGNIQYF

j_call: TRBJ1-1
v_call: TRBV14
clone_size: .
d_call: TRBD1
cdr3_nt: TGTGCCAGCAGCCAAGATCCCCCGACAGGGGTGGGGAACACTGAAGCTTTCTTT
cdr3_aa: CASSQDPPTGVGNTEAFF

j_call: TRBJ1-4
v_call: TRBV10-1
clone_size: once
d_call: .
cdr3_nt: TGCGCCAGCAGTGAACGAGGTGTTAGTAATGAAAAACTGTTTTTT
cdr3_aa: CASSERGVSNEKLFF

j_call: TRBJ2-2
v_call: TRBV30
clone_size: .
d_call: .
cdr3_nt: TGTGCCTGGAGTGTTGGCTTGCAGAACACCGGGGAGCTGTTTTTT
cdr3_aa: CAWSVGLQNTGELFF

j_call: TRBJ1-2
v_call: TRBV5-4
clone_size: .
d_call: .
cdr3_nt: TGTGCCAGCAGCTTGTCGGGAACCTACTATGGCTACACCTTC
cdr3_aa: CASSLSGTYYGYTF

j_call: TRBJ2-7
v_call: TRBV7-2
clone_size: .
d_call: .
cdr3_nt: TGTGCCAGCAGCTTAGTGGGCCAGTCGCAGTACTTC
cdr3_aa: CASSLVGQSQYF

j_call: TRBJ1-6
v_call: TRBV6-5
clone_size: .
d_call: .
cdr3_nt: TGTGCCAGCAGTTATAGGCCAGACCGAGGGCCCCTCCACTTT
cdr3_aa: CASSYRPDRGPLHF

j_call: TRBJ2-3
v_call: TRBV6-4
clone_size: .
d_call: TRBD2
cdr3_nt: TGTGCCAGCAGTCCAGGACGGGGGGAGACAGATACGCAGTATTTT
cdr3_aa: CASSPGRGETDTQYF

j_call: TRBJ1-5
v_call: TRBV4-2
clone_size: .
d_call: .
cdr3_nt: TGTGCCAGCAGCCAAGATGGGGGAGGGAATCAGCCCCAGCATTTT
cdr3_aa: CASSQDGGGNQPQHF

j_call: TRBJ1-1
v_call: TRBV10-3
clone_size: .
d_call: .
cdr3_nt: TGTGCCACCGGGATGGACAGTTATATGAACACTGAAGCTTTCTTT
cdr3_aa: CATGMDSYMNTEAFF

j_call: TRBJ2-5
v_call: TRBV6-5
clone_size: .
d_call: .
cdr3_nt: TGTGCCAGCAGTTTTCCCCGGGATCCCCAAGAGACCCAGTACTTC
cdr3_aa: CASSFPRDPQETQYF

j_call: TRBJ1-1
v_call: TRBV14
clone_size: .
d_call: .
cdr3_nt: TGTGCCAGCAGCCCAAATCACGTCGGAGCTTTCTTT
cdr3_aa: CASSPNHVGAFF

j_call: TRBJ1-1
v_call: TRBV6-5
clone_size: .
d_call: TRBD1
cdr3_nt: TGTGCCAGCAGGACAGGGGGGCTGAGTCGAACTGAAGCTTTCTTT
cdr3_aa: CASRTGGLSRTEAFF

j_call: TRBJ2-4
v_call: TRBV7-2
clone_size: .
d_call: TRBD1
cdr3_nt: TGTGCCAGCAGGATGCTGACAGGGGACAGCCAAAACATTCAGTACTTC
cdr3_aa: CASRMLTGDSQNIQYF

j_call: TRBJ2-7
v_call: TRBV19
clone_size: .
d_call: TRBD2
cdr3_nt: TGTGCCAGTAGTATCGGACTAGCGGGAGAGGACGAGCAGTACTTC
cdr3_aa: CASSIGLAGEDEQYF

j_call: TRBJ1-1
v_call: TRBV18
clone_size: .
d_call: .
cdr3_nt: TGTGCCAGCATCACAGGCGGTCTGAACACTGAAGCTTTCTTT
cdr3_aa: CASITGGLNTEAFF

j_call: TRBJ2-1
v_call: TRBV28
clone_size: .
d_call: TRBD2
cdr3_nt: TGTGCCAGCAGTTTTATTTCGGGGACTAGCGGCCACAATGAGCAGTTCTTC
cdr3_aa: CASSFISGTSGHNEQFF

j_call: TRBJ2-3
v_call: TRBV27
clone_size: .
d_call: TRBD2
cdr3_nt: TGTGCCAGCAGTCGACTAGCGGTTAGCACAGATACGCAGTATTTT
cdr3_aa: CASSRLAVSTDTQYF

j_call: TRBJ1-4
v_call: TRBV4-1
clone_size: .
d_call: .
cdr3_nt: TGCGCCAGCAGCCAATCATTGGCAGGGGAAAAACTGTTTTTT
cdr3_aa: CASSQSLAGEKLFF

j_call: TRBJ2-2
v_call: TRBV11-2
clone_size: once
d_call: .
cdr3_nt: TGTGCCAGCAGTGTGGGCTATTCCGGGGAGCTGTTTTTT
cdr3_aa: CASSVGYSGELFF

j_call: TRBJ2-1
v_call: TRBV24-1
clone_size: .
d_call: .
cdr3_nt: TGTGCCACCAGTGATTTGTTAGCGGATATAAATGAGCAGTTCTTC
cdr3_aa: CATSDLLADINEQFF

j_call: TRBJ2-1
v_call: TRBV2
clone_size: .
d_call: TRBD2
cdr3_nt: TGTGCCAGCAGACTTACTAGCGGGGGCAACAATGAGCAGTTCTTC
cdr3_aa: CASRLTSGGNNEQFF

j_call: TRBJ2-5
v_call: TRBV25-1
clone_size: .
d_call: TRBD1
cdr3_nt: TGTGCCAGCAGTGACCTCTCGGACAGGGGTGTGGAGACCCAGTACTTC
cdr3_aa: CASSDLSDRGVETQYF

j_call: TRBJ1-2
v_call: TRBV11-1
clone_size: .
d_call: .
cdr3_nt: TGTGCCAGCAGCAACAGGGATGTTGGCGGCTACACCTTC
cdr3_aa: CASSNRDVGGYTF

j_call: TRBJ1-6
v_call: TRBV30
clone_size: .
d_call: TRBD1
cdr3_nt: TGTGCCTGGAGTGTCGGGCAGGGGGGTTCACCCCTCCACTTT
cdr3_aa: CAWSVGQGGSPLHF

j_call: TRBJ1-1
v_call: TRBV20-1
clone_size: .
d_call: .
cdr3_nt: TGCAGGGGATCCGCGGGCACTGAAGCTTTCTTT
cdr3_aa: CRGSAGTEAFF

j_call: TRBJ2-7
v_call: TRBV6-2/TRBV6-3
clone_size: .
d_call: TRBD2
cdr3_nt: TGTGCCAGCAGCGACCCTGCTAGCGGGAGAGAGCACGAGCAGTACTTC
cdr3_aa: CASSDPASGREHEQYF

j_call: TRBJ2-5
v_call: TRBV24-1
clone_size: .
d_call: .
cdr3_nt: TGTGCCACCTCCCTACGGGGGGCGCGACAAGAGACCCAGTACTTC
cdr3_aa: CATSLRGARQETQYF

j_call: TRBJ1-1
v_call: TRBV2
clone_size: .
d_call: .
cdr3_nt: TGTGCCAGCCGAACAGAGACAGCGAACACTGAAGCTTTCTTT
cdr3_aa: CASRTETANTEAFF